The TCR beta chain described here comes from a study of blood T cell repertoires in COVID-19. Study overall: The origin of the acute and convalescent COVID-19 samples was the United States, Italy and Spain. PBMCs, B-cell-depleted T cells, or T cells provided the cDNA or gDNA that made up the material.

The V end was cut by 0 bases, the J end by 5 bases, with 14 bases between. This CDR3 has 15 amino acids. Germline V gene sequence: CDR1 SGHRS, CDR2 YFSETQ. TCRdb's copy holds only in-frame clones and misses some; the assay was immunoSEQ multiplex PCR. The data contain around 250,000 clones, approximately 91% of them singletons. This clonotype originated in a human donor in a cohort exposed to, infected with or recovered from COVID-19 (not recorded which). The donor label of this sample is uncertain. Source material: PBMCs or T cells enriched from blood (not recorded which). The gene calls are TRBV5-1 and TRBJ1-2; TRBD1 might be the D (6 bases). CDR3 coding DNA: TGCGCCAGCAGCTTGGCCCTAGGGGGGGTATATGGCTACACCTTC. Amino acids: CASSLALGGVYGYTF.